This record looks at one TCR beta chain sequence and its context. Its antigen is currently unknown. The CDR3 spans 18 residues. V was pared by 1 base and J by 0 bases, with 7 bases of the junction left unmatched. Looked up from germline, CDR1 is LGHNA and CDR2 is YSLEER. This sample is part of a study of shared clonotypes between healthy human individuals. Findings and limits, study-wide: A reduction in generation probabilities was seen for non-shared clonotypes relative to those shared by all four donors. The sharing of 5% to 5.5% of naive CD4 clonotypes was seen across a handful of donors.

Only CD45RO-negative cells positively selected for CCR7 counted as naive CD8 cells, so terminally differentiated effector memory CD45RA+ cells were excluded. Libraries were prepared by immunoSEQ multiplex PCR; TCRdb keeps only in-frame clonotypes and omits some of them. The table has some 1,900,000 clones, about 95% seen once. J is TRBJ2-3 and V is TRBV4-3; 10 bases agree with TRBD2. Input material: naive CD8+ T cells sorted from blood. The origin of this receptor is a man between 18 and 35 years old in good health. The CDR3 here is CASSQVWSSGRSTDTQYF. DNA of the CDR3: TGCGCCAGCAGCCAAGTGTGGTCTAGCGGGAGAAGCACAGATACGCAGTATTTT.